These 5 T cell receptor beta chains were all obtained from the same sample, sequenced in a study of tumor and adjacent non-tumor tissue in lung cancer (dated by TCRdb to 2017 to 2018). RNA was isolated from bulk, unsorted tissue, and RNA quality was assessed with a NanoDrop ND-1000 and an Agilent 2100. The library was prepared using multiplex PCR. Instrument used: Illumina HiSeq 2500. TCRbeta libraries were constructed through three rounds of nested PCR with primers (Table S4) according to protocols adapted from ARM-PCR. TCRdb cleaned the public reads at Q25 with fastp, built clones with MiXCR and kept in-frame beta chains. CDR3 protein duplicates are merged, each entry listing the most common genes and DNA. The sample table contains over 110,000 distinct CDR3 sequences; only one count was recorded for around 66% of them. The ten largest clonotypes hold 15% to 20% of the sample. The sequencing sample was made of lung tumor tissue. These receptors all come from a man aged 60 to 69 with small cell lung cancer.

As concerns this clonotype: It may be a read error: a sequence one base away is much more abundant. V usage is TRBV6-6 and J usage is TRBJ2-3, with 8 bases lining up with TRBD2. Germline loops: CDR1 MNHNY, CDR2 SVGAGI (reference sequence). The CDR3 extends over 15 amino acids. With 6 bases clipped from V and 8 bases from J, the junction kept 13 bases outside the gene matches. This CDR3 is CASRDPGLGLGTQYF. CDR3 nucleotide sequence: TGTGCCAGCAGAGACCCGGGACTAGGTTTGGGTACGCAGTATTTT.

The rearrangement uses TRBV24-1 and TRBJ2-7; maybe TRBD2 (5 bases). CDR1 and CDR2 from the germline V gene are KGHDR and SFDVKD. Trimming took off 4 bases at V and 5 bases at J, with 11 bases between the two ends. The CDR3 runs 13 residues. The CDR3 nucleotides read TGTGCCACCAGTGAGAAGGGAGTGAACGAGCAGTACGTC. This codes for CATSEKGVNEQYV.

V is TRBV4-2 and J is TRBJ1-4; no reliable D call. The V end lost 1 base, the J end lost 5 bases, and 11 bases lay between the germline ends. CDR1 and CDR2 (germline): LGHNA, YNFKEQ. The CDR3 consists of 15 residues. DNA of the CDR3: TGTGCCAGCAGCCAAGCAAAGACGGAGAATGAAAAACTGTTTTTT. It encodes CASSQAKTENEKLFF.

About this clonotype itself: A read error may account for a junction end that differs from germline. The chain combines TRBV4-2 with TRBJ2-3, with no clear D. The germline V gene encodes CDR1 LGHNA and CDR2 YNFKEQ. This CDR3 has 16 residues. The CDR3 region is CASSQASSISTDTQFF. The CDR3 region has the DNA TGTGCCAGCAGCCAAGCGTCTAGTATCAGTACAGATACGCAGTTCTTT.

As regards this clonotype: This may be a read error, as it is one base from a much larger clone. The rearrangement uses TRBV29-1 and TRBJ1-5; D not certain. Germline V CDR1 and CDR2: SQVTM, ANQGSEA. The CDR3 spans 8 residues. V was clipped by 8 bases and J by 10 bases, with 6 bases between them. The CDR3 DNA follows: TGCAGCCCTCTACCCCAGCATTTT. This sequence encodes CSPLPQHF.